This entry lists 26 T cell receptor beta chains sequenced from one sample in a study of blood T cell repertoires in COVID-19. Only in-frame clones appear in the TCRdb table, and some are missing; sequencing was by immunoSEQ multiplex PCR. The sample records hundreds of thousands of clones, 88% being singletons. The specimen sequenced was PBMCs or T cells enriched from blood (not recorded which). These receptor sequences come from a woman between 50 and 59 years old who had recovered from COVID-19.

CDR3 in DNA: TGTGCCAGCAGTTTTGGAAGACTTGGAAACACCATATATTTT. It translates to CASSFGRLGNTIYF. J is TRBJ1-3 and V is TRBV2; D is undetermined. V was clipped by 5 bases and J by 3 bases, with 11 bases between them. Germline V CDR1 and CDR2: SNHLY, FYNNEI. This CDR3 comprises 14 residues.

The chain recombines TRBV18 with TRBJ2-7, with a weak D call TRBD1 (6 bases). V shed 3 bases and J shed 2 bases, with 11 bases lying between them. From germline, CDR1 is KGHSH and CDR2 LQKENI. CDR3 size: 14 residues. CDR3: CASSPHRQAYEQYF. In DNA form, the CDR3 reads TGTGCCAGCTCACCCCACCGACAGGCCTACGAGCAGTACTTC.

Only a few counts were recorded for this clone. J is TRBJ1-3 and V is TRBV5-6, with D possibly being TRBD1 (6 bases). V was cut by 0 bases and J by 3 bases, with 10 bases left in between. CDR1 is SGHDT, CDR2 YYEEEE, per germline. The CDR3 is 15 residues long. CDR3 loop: CASSLGQEDGNTIYF. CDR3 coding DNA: TGTGCCAGCAGCTTGGGACAGGAGGATGGAAACACCATATATTTT.

As DNA, the CDR3 is TGTGCCAGCAGCTCCCAAGGGGGGACAGGACCGGCAAACATTCAGTACTTC. Translated: CASSSQGGTGPANIQYF. The chain carries TRBV11-2 and TRBJ2-4; 8 bases map to TRBD1. Germline V gives CDR1 SGHAT, CDR2 FQNNGV. Losses at the gene ends were 4 bases for V and 6 bases for J; bases not matched to a gene: 14. The CDR3 length is 17 residues.

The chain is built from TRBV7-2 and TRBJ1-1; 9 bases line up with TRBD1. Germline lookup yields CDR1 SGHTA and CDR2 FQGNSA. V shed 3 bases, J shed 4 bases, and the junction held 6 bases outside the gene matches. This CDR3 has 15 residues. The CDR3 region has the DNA TGTGCCAGCAGCTTCACAGGGGGCTGGAGCACTGAAGCTTTCTTT. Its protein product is CASSFTGGWSTEAFF.

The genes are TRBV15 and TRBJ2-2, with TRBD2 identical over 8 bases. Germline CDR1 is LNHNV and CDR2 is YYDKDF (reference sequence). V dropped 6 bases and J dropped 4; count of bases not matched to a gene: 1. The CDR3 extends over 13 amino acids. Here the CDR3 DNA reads TGTGCCACCAGTGCGGGAGGCACCGGGGAGCTGTTTTTT. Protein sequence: CATSAGGTGELFF.

Here the CDR3 DNA reads TGTGCCAGCTCACCCGAGGGGAACACTGAAGCTTTCTTT. Translation: CASSPEGNTEAFF. This rearrangement joins TRBV18 to TRBJ1-1; no clear D. This CDR3 has 13 amino acids. The V gene lost 3 bases and the J gene lost 1 base, with 6 bases spanning the gap. Per the germline V gene, CDR1 is KGHSH and CDR2 is LQKENI. The full variable domain, with the rest looked up from reference TRBV18 and TRBJ1-1, is NAGVMQNPRHLVRRRGQEARLRCSPMKGHSHVYWYRQLPEEGLKFMVYLQKENIIDESGMPKERFSAEFPKEGPSILRIQQVVRGDSAAYFCASSPEGNTEAFFGQGTRLTVV.

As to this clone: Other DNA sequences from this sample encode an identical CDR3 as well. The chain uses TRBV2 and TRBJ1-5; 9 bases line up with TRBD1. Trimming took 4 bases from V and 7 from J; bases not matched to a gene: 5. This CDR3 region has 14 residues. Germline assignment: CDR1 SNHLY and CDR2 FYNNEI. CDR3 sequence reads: CASSGTGGRQPQHF. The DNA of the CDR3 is TGTGCCAGCAGTGGAACAGGGGGCCGGCAGCCCCAGCATTTT.

CDR3: CASSQLSGRGVDEQYF. The CDR3 DNA sequence: TGTGCCAGCAGTCAACTTAGCGGGCGAGGCGTCGACGAGCAGTACTTC. The chain has TRBV28 and TRBJ2-7; 7 bases align to TRBD2. The germline CDR1 and CDR2 sequences are MDHEN and SYDVKM. The CDR3 contains 16 residues. J gave up 5 bases and V 5 bases, and 15 bases lay outside the gene matches.

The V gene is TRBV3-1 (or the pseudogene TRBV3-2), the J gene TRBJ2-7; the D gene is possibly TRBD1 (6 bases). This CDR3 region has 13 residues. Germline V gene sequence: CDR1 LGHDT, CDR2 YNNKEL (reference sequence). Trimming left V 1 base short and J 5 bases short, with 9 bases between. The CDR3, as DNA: TGTGCCAGCAGCCAAGTGGGGGCGGACGAGCAGTACTTC. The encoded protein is CASSQVGADEQYF.

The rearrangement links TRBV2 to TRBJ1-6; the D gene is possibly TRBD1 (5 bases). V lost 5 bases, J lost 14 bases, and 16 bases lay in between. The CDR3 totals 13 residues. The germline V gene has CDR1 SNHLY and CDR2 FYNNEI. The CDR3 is CASSFQGRQALHF. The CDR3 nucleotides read TGTGCCAGCAGTTTCCAGGGAAGACAAGCCCTCCACTTT.

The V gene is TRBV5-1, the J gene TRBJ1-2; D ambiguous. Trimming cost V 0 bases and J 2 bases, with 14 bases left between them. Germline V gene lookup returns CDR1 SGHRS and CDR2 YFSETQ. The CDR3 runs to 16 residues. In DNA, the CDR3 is TGCGCCAGCAGCTTGGCCCCGGGGAGTCTAAACTATGGCTACACCTTC. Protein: CASSLAPGSLNYGYTF.

CDR3: CAWSEQGYSYEQYF. The CDR3 coding sequence is TGTGCCTGGAGTGAACAGGGGTACTCCTACGAGCAGTACTTC. The rearrangement links TRBV30 to TRBJ2-7; the match to TRBD1 covers 7 bases. The CDR3 is 14 amino acids. Germline CDR1 GTSNPN, CDR2 SVGIG (reference sequence). Trimming cost V 1 base and J 0 bases; bases outside gene matches: 3.

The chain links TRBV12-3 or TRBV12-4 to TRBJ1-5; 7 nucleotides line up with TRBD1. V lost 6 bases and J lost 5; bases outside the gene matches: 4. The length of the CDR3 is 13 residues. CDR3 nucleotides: TGTGCCAGCAGCGGACAGGAGGATCAGCCCCAGCATTTT. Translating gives CASSGQEDQPQHF.

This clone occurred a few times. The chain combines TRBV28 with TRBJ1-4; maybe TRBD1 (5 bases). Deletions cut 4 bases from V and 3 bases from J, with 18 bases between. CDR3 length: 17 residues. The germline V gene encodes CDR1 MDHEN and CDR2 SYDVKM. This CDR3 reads CASSSYRLGGANEKLFF. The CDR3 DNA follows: TGTGCCAGCAGTTCTTACCGATTGGGGGGAGCTAATGAAAAACTGTTTTTT.

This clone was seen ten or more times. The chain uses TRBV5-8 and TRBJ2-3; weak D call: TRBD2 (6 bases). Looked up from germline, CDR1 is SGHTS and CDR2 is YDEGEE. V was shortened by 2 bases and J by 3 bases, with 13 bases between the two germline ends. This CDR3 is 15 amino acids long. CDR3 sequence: CASSFAGQGTDTQYF. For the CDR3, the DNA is TGTGCCAGCAGCTTCGCGGGGCAGGGAACAGATACGCAGTATTTT.

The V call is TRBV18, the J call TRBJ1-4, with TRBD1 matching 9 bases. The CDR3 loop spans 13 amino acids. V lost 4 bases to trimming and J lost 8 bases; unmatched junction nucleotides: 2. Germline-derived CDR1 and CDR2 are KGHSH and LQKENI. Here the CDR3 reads CASSRQGGEKLFF. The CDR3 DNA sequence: TGTGCCAGCTCACGACAGGGGGGCGAAAAACTGTTTTTT.

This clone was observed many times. The CDR3 DNA reads as TGTGCCAGCGGCCCCGGGACAGGCTTCTACAATGAGCAGTTCTTC. Translated, it gives CASGPGTGFYNEQFF. This chain uses TRBV27 with TRBJ2-1; 8 positions match TRBD1. Germline V gene lookup returns CDR1 MNHEY and CDR2 SMNVEV (reference sequence). This CDR3 is built from 15 residues. V trimming: 8 bases; J trimming: 3 bases; junction bases outside the gene matches: 9.

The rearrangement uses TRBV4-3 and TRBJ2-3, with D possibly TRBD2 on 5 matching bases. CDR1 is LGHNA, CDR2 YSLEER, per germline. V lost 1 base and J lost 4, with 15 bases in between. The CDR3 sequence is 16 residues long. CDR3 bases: TGCGCCAGCAGCCAAGTCGGGATATTGTTAGCAGATACGCAGTATTTT. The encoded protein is CASSQVGILLADTQYF.

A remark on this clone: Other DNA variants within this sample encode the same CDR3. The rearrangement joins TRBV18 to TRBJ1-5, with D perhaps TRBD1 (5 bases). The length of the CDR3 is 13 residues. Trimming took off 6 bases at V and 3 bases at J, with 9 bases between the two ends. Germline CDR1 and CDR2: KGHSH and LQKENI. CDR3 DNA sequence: TGTGCCAGCTCCGACAGTAACAATCAGCCCCAGCATTTT. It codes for CASSDSNNQPQHF. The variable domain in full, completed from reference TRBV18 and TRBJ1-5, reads NAGVMQNPRHLVRRRGQEARLRCSPMKGHSHVYWYRQLPEEGLKFMVYLQKENIIDESGMPKERFSAEFPKEGPSILRIQQVVRGDSAAYFCASSDSNNQPQHFGDGTRLSIL.

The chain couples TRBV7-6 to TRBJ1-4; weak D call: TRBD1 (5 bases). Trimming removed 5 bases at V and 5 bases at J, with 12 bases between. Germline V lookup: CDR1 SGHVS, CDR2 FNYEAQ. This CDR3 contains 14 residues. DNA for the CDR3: TGTGCCAGCAGCCTCCGACAGTTGAATGAAAAACTGTTTTTT. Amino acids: CASSLRQLNEKLFF.

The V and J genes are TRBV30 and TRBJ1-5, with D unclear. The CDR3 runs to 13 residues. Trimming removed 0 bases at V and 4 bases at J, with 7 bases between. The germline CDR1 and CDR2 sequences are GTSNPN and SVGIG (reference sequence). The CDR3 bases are TGTGCCTGGAGTGTATCCAGAAATCAGCCCCAGCATTTT. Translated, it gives CAWSVSRNQPQHF.

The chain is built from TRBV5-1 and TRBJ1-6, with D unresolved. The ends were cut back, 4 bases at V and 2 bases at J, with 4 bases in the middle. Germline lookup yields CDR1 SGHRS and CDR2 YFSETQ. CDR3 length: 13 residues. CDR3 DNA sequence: TGCGCCAGCAGCCTAACCTATAATTCACCCCTCCACTTT. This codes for CASSLTYNSPLHF.

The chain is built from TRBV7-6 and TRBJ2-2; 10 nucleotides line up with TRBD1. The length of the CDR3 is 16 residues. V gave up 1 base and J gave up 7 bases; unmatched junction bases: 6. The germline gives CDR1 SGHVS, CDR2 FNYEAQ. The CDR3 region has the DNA TGTGCCAGCAGCTTAGTGACAGGGGGCACGAGCGGGGAGCTGTTTTTT. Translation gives CASSLVTGGTSGELFF.

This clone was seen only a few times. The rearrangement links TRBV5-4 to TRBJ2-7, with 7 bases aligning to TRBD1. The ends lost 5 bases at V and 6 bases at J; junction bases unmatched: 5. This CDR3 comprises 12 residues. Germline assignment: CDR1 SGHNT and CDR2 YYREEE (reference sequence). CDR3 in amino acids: CASRRNRGEQYF. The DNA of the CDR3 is TGTGCCAGCAGGAGGAACAGGGGCGAGCAGTACTTC. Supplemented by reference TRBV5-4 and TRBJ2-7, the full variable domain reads ETGVTQSPTHLIKTRGQQVTLRCSSQSGHNTVSWYQQALGQGPQFIFQYYREEENGRGNFPPRFSGLQFPNYSSELNVNALELDDSALYLCASRRNRGEQYFGPGTRLTVT.

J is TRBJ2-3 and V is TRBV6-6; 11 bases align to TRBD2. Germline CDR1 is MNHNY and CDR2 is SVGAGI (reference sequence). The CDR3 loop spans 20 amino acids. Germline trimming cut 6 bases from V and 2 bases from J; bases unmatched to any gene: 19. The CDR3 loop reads CASRRQGPSGRRVVTDTQYF. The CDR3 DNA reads TGTGCCAGCAGACGACAGGGTCCTAGCGGGAGGCGCGTGGTCACAGATACGCAGTATTTT.